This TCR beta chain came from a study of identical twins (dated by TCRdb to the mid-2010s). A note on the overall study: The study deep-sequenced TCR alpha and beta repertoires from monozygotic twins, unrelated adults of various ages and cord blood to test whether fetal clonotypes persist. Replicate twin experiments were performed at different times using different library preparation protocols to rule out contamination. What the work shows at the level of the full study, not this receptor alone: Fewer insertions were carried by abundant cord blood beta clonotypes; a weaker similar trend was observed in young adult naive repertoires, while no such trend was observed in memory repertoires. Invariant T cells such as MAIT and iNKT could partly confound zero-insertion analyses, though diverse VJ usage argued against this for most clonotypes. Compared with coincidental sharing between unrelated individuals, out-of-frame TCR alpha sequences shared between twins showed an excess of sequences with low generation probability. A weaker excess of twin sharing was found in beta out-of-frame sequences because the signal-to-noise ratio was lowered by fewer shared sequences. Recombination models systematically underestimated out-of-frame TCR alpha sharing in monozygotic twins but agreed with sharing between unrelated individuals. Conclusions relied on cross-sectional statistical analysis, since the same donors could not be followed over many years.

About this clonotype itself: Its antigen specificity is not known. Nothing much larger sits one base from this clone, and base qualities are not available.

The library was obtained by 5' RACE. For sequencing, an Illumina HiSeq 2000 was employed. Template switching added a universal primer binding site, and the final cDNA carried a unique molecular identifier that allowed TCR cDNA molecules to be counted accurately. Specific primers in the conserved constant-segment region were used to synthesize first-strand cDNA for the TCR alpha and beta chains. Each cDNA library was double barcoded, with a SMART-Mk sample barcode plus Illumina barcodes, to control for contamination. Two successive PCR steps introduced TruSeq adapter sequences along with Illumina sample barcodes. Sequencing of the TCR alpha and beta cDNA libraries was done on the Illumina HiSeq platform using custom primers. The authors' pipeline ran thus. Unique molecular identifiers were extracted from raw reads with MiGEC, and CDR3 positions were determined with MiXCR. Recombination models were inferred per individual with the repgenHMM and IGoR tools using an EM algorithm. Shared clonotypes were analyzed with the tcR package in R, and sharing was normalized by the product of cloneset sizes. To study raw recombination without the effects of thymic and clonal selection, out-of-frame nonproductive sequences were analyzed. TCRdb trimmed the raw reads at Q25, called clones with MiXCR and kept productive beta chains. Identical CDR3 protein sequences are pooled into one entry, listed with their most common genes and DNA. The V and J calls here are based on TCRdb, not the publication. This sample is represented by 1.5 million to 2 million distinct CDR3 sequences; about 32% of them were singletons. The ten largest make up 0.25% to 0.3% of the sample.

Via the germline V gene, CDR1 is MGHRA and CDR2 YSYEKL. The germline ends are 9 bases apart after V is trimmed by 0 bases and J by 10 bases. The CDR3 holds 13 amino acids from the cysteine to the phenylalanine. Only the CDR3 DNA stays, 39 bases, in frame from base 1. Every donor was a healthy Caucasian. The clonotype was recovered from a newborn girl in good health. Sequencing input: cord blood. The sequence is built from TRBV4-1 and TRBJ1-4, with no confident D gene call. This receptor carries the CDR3 CASSQEPARKLFF. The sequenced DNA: TGCGCCAGCAGCCAAGAGCCAGCAAGAAAACTGTTTTTT.